One and the same sample provided the 2 T cell receptor beta chains below, sequenced in a study of OX40 agonist ivuxolimab in advanced cancers. To prepare the library, the immunoSEQ multiplex PCR assay was applied. TCRdb retrieved this table from immuneACCESS and kept in-frame rearrangements only. Not all clones are present; in checked studies, unresolved V genes account for under half, and no reason is known for the remainder. In this sample the table shows some 66,000 clones, roughly 87% of which occur a single time. Together, the top ten hold 2.5% of the sample. The sequences come from CD4+ or CD8+ T cells sorted from blood, collected in a trial of the OX40 agonist ivuxolimab. These receptors came from an adult with an advanced solid tumor such as melanoma, head and neck, liver or kidney cancer.

V gene TRBV5-6 combines with J gene TRBJ2-5, with D uncertain. The ends were cut back, 4 bases at V and 5 bases at J, with 18 bases in the middle. The CDR3 length is 15 residues. Germline CDR1 and CDR2: SGHDT and YYEEEE. CDR3 region: CASSPDVLVGETQYF. The CDR3 DNA reads as TGTGCCAGCAGCCCTGATGTCCTGGTCGGGGAGACCCAGTACTTC.

This chain uses TRBV19 with TRBJ2-5, with TRBD2 matching 7 bases. Germline V gives CDR1 LNHDA, CDR2 SQIVND (reference sequence). This CDR3 spans 16 amino acids. Trimming at V came to 3 bases and at J to 1 base, leaving 8 bases not matched to a gene. The CDR3 here is CASSIPGGGPQETQYF. DNA of the CDR3: TGTGCCAGTAGTATCCCGGGAGGCGGGCCCCAAGAGACCCAGTACTTC.